Shown below are 3 T cell receptor beta chains from a single sample sequenced in a study of neurological immune-mediated disorders. MiXCR, run by TCRdb on the 5' RACE reads, gives a single entry per CDR3 protein. The sample shows 45,000 or so distinct CDR3 sequences, 2.5% to 3.5% of them seen only once. The source material was PBMCs. Receptors originate from a woman in her forties or fifties with multiple sclerosis.

V is TRBV20-1 and J is TRBJ1-2; D is possibly TRBD1 (5 bases). CDR1 and CDR2 from the germline V gene are DFQATT and SNEGSKA (reference sequence). This CDR3 comprises 13 residues. The V end lost 3 bases, the J end lost 6 bases, and 14 bases lay between the germline ends. CDR3 residues: CSARSPGLDGYTF. CDR3 DNA sequence: TGCAGTGCTAGGTCCCCGGGGCTCGATGGCTACACCTTC.

This clonotype was seen ten or more times. The chain combines TRBV6-5 with TRBJ1-4; D not certain. The CDR3 has 14 amino acids. CDR1 MNHEY and CDR2 SVGAGI come from the germline V gene. The V and J ends lost 6 bases and 7 bases respectively, with 15 bases between them. CDR3 sequence reads: CASRRISWTEKLFF. The CDR3 DNA reads TGTGCCAGCAGGAGAATTTCTTGGACTGAAAAACTGTTTTTT.

This clonotype occurred many times. This chain links TRBV5-1 with TRBJ1-2, with D tentatively TRBD1 (6 bases). This CDR3 has 15 amino acids. The germline V gene has CDR1 SGHRS and CDR2 YFSETQ. With 3 bases removed from V and 2 bases from J, the gap between germline ends came to 14 bases. CDR3 nucleotide sequence: TGCGCCAGCAGCTCGACCCCAGGGGCCAACTATGGCTACACCTTC. Its translation is CASSSTPGANYGYTF.